Sequencing of this T cell receptor (beta chain) was carried out in a study of control samples from healthy donors and cancer patients. TCRdb keeps only in-frame clones here, not all; method: immunoSEQ multiplex PCR. The sample has about 150,000 clones, about 94% seen once. The CDR3 is 15 amino acids. The junction had 10 bases not matched to a gene; V was cut back by 6 bases and J by 4 bases. Looked up from germline, CDR1 is SGHRS and CDR2 is YFSETQ. This TCR was recovered from a man aged 45 to 65 in good health. The sample taken for sequencing was blood. The chain recombines TRBV5-1 with TRBJ2-1, with TRBD1 matching 7 bases. The CDR3 DNA reads TGCGCCAGCAACGAGGGACAGCCATTTTACAATGAGCAGTTCTTC. It encodes CASNEGQPFYNEQFF.